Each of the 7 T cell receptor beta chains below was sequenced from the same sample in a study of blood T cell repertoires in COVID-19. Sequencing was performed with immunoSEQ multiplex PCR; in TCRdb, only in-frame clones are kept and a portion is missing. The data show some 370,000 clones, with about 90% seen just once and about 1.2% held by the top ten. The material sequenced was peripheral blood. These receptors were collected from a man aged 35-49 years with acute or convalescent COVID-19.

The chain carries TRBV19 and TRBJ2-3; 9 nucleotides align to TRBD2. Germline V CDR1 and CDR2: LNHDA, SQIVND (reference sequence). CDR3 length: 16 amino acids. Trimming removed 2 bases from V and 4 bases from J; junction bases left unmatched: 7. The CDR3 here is CASSISASGKSDTQYF. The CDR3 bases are TGTGCCAGTAGTATATCGGCTAGCGGGAAATCAGATACGCAGTATTTT.

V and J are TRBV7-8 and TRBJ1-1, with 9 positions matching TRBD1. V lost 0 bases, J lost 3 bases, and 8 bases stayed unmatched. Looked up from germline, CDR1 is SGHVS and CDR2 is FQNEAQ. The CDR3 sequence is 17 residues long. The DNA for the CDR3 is TGTGCCAGCAGCTTAGCCCCGGGACAGGGAAGGTACACTGAAGCTTTCTTT. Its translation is CASSLAPGQGRYTEAFF.

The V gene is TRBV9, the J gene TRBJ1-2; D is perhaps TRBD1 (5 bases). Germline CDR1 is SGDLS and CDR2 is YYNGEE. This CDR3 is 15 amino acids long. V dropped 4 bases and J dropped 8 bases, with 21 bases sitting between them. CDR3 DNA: TGTGCCAGCAGCCCTGGGCTTTTGGAGGGGTGGGGCTACACCTTC. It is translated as CASSPGLLEGWGYTF. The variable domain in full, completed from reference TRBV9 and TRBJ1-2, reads DSGVTQTPKHLITATGQRVTLRCSPRSGDLSVYWYQQSLDQGLQFLIQYYNGEERAKGNILERFSAQQFPDLHSELNLSSLELGDSALYFCASSPGLLEGWGYTFGSGTRLTVV.

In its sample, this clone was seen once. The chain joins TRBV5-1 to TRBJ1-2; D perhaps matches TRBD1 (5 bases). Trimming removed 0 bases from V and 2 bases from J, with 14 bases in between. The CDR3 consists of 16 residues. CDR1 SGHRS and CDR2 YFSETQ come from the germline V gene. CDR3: CASSLGGAIGNYGYTF. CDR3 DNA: TGCGCCAGCAGCTTGGGTGGGGCCATAGGGAACTATGGCTACACCTTC.

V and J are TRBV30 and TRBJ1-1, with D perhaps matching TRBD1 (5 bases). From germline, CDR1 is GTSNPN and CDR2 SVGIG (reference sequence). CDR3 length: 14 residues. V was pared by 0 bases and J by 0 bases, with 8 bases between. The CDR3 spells CAWSVGQLNTEAFF. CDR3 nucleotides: TGTGCCTGGAGTGTAGGACAATTGAACACTGAAGCTTTCTTT.

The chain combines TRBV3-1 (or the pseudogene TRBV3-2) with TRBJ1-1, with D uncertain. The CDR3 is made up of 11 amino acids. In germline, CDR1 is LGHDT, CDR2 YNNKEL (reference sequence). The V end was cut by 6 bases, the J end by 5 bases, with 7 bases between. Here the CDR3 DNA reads TGTGCCAGCAGAATCGGGACTGAAGCTTTCTTT. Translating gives CASRIGTEAFF.

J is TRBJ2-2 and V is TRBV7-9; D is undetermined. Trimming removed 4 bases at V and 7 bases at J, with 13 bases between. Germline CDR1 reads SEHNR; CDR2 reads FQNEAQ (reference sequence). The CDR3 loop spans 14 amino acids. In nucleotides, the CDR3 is TGTGCCAGCAGCTCGATTAGAGAAAGCGGGGAGCTGTTTTTT. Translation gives CASSSIRESGELFF.